The 23 T cell receptor beta chains presented below share a single source sample, sequenced in a study of identical twins. TCRdb recomputed calls from the 5' RACE reads with MiXCR, one row per CDR3 protein. This sample has some 440,000 distinct CDR3 sequences, with roughly a quarter found just once. This same sample was also part of a study on T cells expressing NK-cell markers.

Sequenced input: CD4+ T cells sorted from blood. Receptor source: a woman between 18 and 29 years old in good health.

The V gene is TRBV6-2 or TRBV6-3, the J gene TRBJ2-7, with 10 positions matching TRBD2. Germline CDR1 and CDR2: MNHEY and SVGEGT. V shed 5 bases and J 3 bases; nucleotides not matched to a gene: 7. This CDR3 contains 15 residues. CDR3: CASSGGLAELYEQYF. For the CDR3, the DNA is TGTGCCAGCAGTGGCGGACTAGCGGAGCTCTACGAGCAGTACTTC.

This clonotype was recorded a few times. This chain links TRBV12-3 or TRBV12-4 with TRBJ1-6, with D possibly matching TRBD1 (6 bases). Trimming removed 2 bases from V and 9 bases from J, with 8 bases in between. The CDR3 is 13 residues long. CDR3 sequence (DNA): TGTGCCAGCAGTTTACAGGGGTTTTCACCCCTCCACTTT. Its translation is CASSLQGFSPLHF.

This rearrangement joins TRBV4-3 to TRBJ2-7, with unresolved D. CDR1 is LGHNA, CDR2 YSLEER, per germline. The CDR3 loop spans 15 amino acids. Trimming left V 1 base short and J 2 bases short, with 12 bases between. CDR3 coding DNA: TGCGCCAGCAGCCAAGGTTGGGCGCTGGCCTACGAGCAGTACTTC. Translated: CASSQGWALAYEQYF.

The chain joins TRBV7-9 to TRBJ2-1; D is uncertain. There are 17 residues in the CDR3. Trimming removed 4 bases at V and 4 bases at J, with 20 bases between. CDR1 and CDR2 from the germline V gene are SEHNR and FQNEAQ (reference sequence). The CDR3 bases are TGTGCCAGCAGCTCAACCCCCGGTACCGGCCGTTACAATGAGCAGTTCTTC. Its translation: CASSSTPGTGRYNEQFF.

V usage is TRBV19 and J usage is TRBJ1-5; a possible D gene is TRBD1 (5 bases). The V gene's germline CDR1 is LNHDA and CDR2 SQIVND (reference sequence). The CDR3 has 14 residues. With 4 bases removed from V and 7 bases from J, the gap between germline ends came to 14 bases. The CDR3 DNA sequence: TGTGCCAGTAGTAAGGACACGGGCCGACAGCCCCAGCATTTT. Translated, it gives CASSKDTGRQPQHF.

This clonotype was found a few times. The chain joins TRBV7-9 to TRBJ2-3, with no clear D. Germline lookup yields CDR1 SEHNR and CDR2 FQNEAQ (reference sequence). V lost 4 bases, J lost 10 bases, and 15 bases lay in between. The CDR3 runs 13 residues. CDR3 in DNA: TGTGCCAGCAGCTCCATTCCGGGCCCCGCGCAGTATTTT. This translates into CASSSIPGPAQYF.

The J gene is TRBJ2-1, the V gene TRBV9, with D uncertain. Trimming cost V 3 bases and J 1 base, with 11 bases left between them. This CDR3 has 15 residues. Germline V gene data show CDR1 as SGDLS and CDR2 as YYNGEE. The CDR3 region has the DNA TGTGCCAGCAGCGAGGGTTTGACGTCCTACAATGAGCAGTTCTTC. It codes for CASSEGLTSYNEQFF.

This clonotype was detected only a few times. V gene TRBV6-2 or TRBV6-3 combines with J gene TRBJ1-6; the D is unclear. CDR3 length: 13 amino acids. Trimming took off 6 bases at V and 7 bases at J, with 10 bases between the two ends. Germline CDR1 reads MNHEY; CDR2 reads SVGEGT. The CDR3 is CASSGRNNSPLHF. The CDR3 DNA is TGTGCCAGCAGCGGGCGGAACAATTCACCCCTCCACTTT.

This clonotype occurred a few times. The gene calls are TRBV7-9 and TRBJ2-3; TRBD1 might be the D (5 bases). Looked up from germline, CDR1 is SEHNR and CDR2 is FQNEAQ (reference sequence). The CDR3 consists of 16 residues. With 2 bases removed from V and 0 bases from J, the gap between germline ends came to 12 bases. The chain's CDR3 is CASSLYRQPSTDTQYF. The CDR3 DNA follows: TGTGCCAGCAGCTTATATCGACAGCCTAGCACAGATACGCAGTATTTT.

This chain joins TRBV5-6 and TRBJ2-7, with D possibly TRBD2 on 5 matching bases. Trimming left V 0 bases short and J 7 bases short, with 14 bases between. Germline V gene lookup returns CDR1 SGHDT and CDR2 YYEEEE. The CDR3 has 14 residues. Written as DNA, the CDR3 is TGTGCCAGCAGCTTGGCCTTGGGTTCGGGGGAGCAGTACTTC. Its protein is CASSLALGSGEQYF.

This clonotype was counted between two and nine times. This chain's CDR3 is CASSLGTGRVTQYF. CDR3 nucleotide sequence: TGTGCCAGCAGCTTAGGGACAGGGAGAGTGACCCAGTACTTC. This sequence joins TRBV7-9 and TRBJ2-5, with TRBD1 matching 8 bases. V shed 1 base, J shed 7 bases, and the junction held 5 bases outside the gene matches. CDR1 is SEHNR, CDR2 FQNEAQ, per germline (reference sequence). This CDR3 contains 14 residues.

The rearrangement joins TRBV7-9 to TRBJ1-1; D perhaps matches TRBD1 (6 bases). CDR1 SEHNR and CDR2 FQNEAQ come from the germline V gene (reference sequence). The CDR3 is made up of 17 amino acids. The V and J ends lost 4 bases and 0 bases respectively, with 18 bases between them. The CDR3 DNA sequence: TGTGCCAGCAGCTCTCAACAGGGAAGCCACATGAACACTGAAGCTTTCTTT. This sequence encodes CASSSQQGSHMNTEAFF.

In its sample, this clonotype was seen many times. The V call is TRBV7-2, the J call TRBJ2-3, with 8 bases identical to TRBD2. Germline V gene sequence: CDR1 SGHTA, CDR2 FQGNSA. This CDR3 has 16 residues. V trimming: 2 bases; J trimming: 4 bases; junction bases outside the gene matches: 8. CDR3: CASSLNPAGEADTQYF. CDR3 DNA: TGTGCCAGCAGCTTAAATCCAGCGGGAGAGGCAGATACGCAGTATTTT.

The chain has TRBV9 and TRBJ2-1; 9 nucleotides align to TRBD2. The V gene's germline CDR1 is SGDLS and CDR2 YYNGEE. This CDR3 is built from 17 residues. J lost 8 bases, V lost 4 bases, and 16 bases had no gene match. This chain's CDR3 is CASSPRRDSGRLDEQFF. CDR3 DNA sequence: TGTGCCAGCAGCCCTAGGAGGGATAGCGGGAGATTAGATGAGCAGTTCTTC.

This clonotype was counted between two and nine times. Germline and junction disagree at one end, which may indicate a read error. The chain is built from TRBV5-5 and TRBJ2-2; a possible D gene is TRBD2 (6 bases). Germline CDR1 reads SGHKS; CDR2 reads YYEKEE (reference sequence). CDR3 size: 15 residues. The CDR3 region is CASSLVLANTGELFF. The CDR3 region has the DNA TGTGCCAGCAGCTTGGTGCTAGCGAATACCGGGGAGCTGTTTTTT.

This clonotype was seen only a few times. The chain is built from TRBV24-1 and TRBJ2-3; D is undetermined. The CDR3 runs 12 residues. From germline, CDR1 is KGHDR and CDR2 SFDVKD. V was shortened by 7 bases and J by 2 bases, with 6 bases between the two germline ends. Written as DNA, the CDR3 is TGTGCCACCAGCGGCTACACAGATACGCAGTATTTT. Translated: CATSGYTDTQYF.

The genes are TRBV5-4 and TRBJ2-5, with D unclear. The V gene's germline CDR1 is SGHNT and CDR2 YYREEE (reference sequence). This CDR3 has 14 amino acids. Trimming took 2 bases from V and 8 from J, leaving 16 bases between them. In nucleotides, the CDR3 is TGTGCCAGCAGCTTCCCCACGACGGGTGAAACCCAGTACTTC. It translates to CASSFPTTGETQYF.

This chain connects TRBV20-1 to TRBJ2-4, with a tentative D call TRBD2 (5 bases). The CDR3 loop spans 14 amino acids. The germline V and J ends were trimmed by 2 bases and 0 bases, with 8 bases remaining between them. Per germline, CDR1 DFQATT and CDR2 SNEGSKA (reference sequence). CDR3 nucleotides: TGCAGTGCTAGACCAGCGGTAGCCAAAAACATTCAGTACTTC. It is translated as CSARPAVAKNIQYF.

This clonotype was detected only a few times. The chain is built from TRBV5-1 and TRBJ2-1, with 10 bases lining up with TRBD2. Trimming cost V 0 bases and J 6 bases; bases outside gene matches: 6. CDR3 length: 16 residues. The germline CDR1 and CDR2 sequences are SGHRS and YFSETQ. The CDR3 loop reads CASSLAASGRGNEQFF. The CDR3 DNA reads TGCGCCAGCAGCTTGGCCGCCAGCGGGAGGGGCAATGAGCAGTTCTTC.

This clonotype was observed a few times. The rearrangement links TRBV7-9 to TRBJ1-6, with D hard to call. The CDR3 runs 15 residues. Germline V gene data show CDR1 as SEHNR and CDR2 as FQNEAQ (reference sequence). The V end lost 7 bases, the J end lost 9 bases, and 19 bases lay between the germline ends. CDR3 sequence: CASTLDRDGGSPLHF. CDR3 nucleotides: TGTGCCAGCACCCTAGACCGAGACGGCGGTTCACCCCTCCACTTT.

This clonotype has only a few counts. The V and J genes are TRBV12-3 or TRBV12-4 and TRBJ2-3; weak D call: TRBD2 (6 bases). CDR3 length: 15 residues. V dropped 3 bases and J dropped 1 base, with 11 bases sitting between them. The chain's CDR3 is CASSFFGTRTDTQYF. CDR3 coding DNA: TGTGCCAGCAGTTTTTTTGGGACTCGCACAGATACGCAGTATTTT.

In this sample, this clonotype turned up a few times. The chain employs TRBV2 and TRBJ2-7; perhaps TRBD2 as D (5 bases). The ends were cut back, 8 bases at V and 0 bases at J, with 11 bases in the middle. The germline V gene has CDR1 SNHLY and CDR2 FYNNEI. This CDR3 is built from 13 residues. CDR3 in amino acids: CASVAGTSYEQYF. The CDR3 coding sequence is TGTGCCAGCGTCGCGGGCACCTCCTACGAGCAGTACTTC.

The chain recombines TRBV12-3 or TRBV12-4 with TRBJ2-1; 7 bases match TRBD2. J lost 9 bases, V lost 3 bases, and 8 bases had no gene match. The CDR3 has 14 residues. CDR3 in amino acids: CASSFISGRGEQFF. The CDR3 DNA is TGTGCCAGCAGTTTCATCTCGGGGAGGGGTGAGCAGTTCTTC.